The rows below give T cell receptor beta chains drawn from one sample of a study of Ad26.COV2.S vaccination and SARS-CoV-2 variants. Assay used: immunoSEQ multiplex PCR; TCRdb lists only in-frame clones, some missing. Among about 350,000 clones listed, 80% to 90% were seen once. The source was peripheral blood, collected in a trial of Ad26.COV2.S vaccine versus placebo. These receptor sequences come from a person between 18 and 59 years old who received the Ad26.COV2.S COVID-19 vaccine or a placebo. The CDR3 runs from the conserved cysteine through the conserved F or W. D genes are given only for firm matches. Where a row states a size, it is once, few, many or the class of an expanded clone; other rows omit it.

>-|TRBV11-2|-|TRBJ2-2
TGTGCCAGCAGCACGGGGCTCCCGAACACCGGGGAGCTGTTTTTT
CASSTGLPNTGELFF
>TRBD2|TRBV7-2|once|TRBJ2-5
TGTGCCAGCACCCCTAGCGGAGCCCAAGAGACCCAGTACTTC
CASTPSGAQETQYF
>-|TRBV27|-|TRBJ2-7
TGTGCCAGCAGTGACCATCAGGGTTCGGCTTTGTACGAGCAGTACTTC
CASSDHQGSALYEQYF
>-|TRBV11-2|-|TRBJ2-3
TGTGCCAGCAGCCCAGGAAATACGGGCCCAGATACGCAGTATTTT
CASSPGNTGPDTQYF
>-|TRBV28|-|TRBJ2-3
TGTGCCAGCAGCCCTCAGACAGGTGCCACAGATACGCAGTATTTT
CASSPQTGATDTQYF
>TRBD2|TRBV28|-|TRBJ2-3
TGTGCCAGCAGTTTCCCTCTTCTAGCGGGAGGACTGTCTGGTGGCACAGATACGCAGTATTTT
CASSFPLLAGGLSGGTDTQYF
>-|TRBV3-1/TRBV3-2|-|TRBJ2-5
TGTGCCAGCAGCCAAGCCGGGGTTTTGGAGACCCAGTACTTC
CASSQAGVLETQYF
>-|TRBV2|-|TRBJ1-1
TGTGCCAGCAGTGGGTCATTTAGGGGCACTGAAGCTTTCTTT
CASSGSFRGTEAFF
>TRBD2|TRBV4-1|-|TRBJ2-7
TGCGCCAGCAGCCAAGCAATCGGACTAGCGGTCCCGGTCTACGAGCAGTACTTC
CASSQAIGLAVPVYEQYF
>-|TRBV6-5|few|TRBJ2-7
TGTGCCAGCAGTTACGATTCTACGGGTGGCTACGAGCAGTACTTC
CASSYDSTGGYEQYF
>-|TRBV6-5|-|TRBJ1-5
TGTGCCTCGGCCGCACAGACCAATCAGCCCCAGCATTTT
CASAAQTNQPQHF
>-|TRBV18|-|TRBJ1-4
TGTGCCAGCTCACCTCGGCAGCAGGGCGATGAAAAACTGTTTTTT
CASSPRQQGDEKLFF
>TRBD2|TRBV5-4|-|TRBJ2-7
TGTGCCAGCAGCCCCCTAAGCGGAATAGCGGGATCTGGGTACGAGCAGTACTTC
CASSPLSGIAGSGYEQYF
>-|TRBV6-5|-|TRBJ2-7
TGTGCCAGCAGTTACTCCTCAGGGGACTCCTACGAGCAGTACTTC
CASSYSSGDSYEQYF
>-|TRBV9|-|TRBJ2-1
TGTGCCAGCAGCGCCCCCCGGGAGCGGGCCAACAATGAGCAGTTCTTC
CASSAPRERANNEQFF
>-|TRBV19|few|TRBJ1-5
TGTGCCAGTAGTAAAAGATACAATCAGCCCCAGCATTTT
CASSKRYNQPQHF
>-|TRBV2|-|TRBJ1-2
TGTGCCAGCAGTGCACAGGGTAGTCACTATGGCTACACCTTC
CASSAQGSHYGYTF
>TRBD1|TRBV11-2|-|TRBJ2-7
TGTGCCAGCAGCTTAGATAGGTGGCAGGGGGCGGAGCAGTACTTC
CASSLDRWQGAEQYF
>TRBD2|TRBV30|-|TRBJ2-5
TGTGCCTGGACTAGCGGGGGGGAGACCCAGTACTTC
CAWTSGGETQYF
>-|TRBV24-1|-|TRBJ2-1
TGTGCCACCAGTGCCCGAAATAAGGGACCTCACCCAAATGAGCAGTTCTTC
CATSARNKGPHPNEQFF
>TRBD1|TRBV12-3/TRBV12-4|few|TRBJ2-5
TGTGCCAGCAGTTGGACAGGGCCGGAGACCCAGTACTTC
CASSWTGPETQYF
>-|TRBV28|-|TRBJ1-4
TGTGCCAGCACTATGCGGTCGGTTCGGGAAAAACTGTTTTTT
CASTMRSVREKLFF
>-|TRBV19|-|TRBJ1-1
TGTGCCAGTGAGGCTCCCCGGGGGAAGAACACTGAAGCTTTCTTT
CASEAPRGKNTEAFF
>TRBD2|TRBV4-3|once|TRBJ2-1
TGCGCCAGCAGCCAATCTAGCGGGGGTAACAATGAGCAGTTCTTC
CASSQSSGGNNEQFF
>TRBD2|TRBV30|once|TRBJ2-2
TGTGCCTGCCAACGGACTAGCGGCGGGGAGCTGTTTTTT
CACQRTSGGELFF
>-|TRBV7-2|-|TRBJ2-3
TGTGCCAGCAGCTCGACCCTCGGGCCTGTGGAGTATTTT
CASSSTLGPVEYF
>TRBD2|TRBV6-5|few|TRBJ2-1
TGTGCCAGCAGTTCCAATGGACTAGCGGGGGCGGACGGAAAGTTCTTC
CASSSNGLAGADGKFF
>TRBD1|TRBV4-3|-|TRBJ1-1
TGCGCCAGCAGCCGAGACAGGGGGCGGAACACTGAAGCTTTCTTT
CASSRDRGRNTEAFF
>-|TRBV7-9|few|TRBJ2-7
TGTGCCAGCATGGAACAGGGTTTATCCTACGAGCAGTACTTC
CASMEQGLSYEQYF
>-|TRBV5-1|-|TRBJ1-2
TGCGCCAGCAGCCATGGGGTGCTGTTCGACGGCTACACCTTC
CASSHGVLFDGYTF
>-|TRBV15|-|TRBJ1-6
TGTGCCACCAGCCGGCCGCGTTCACCCCTCCACTTT
CATSRPRSPLHF
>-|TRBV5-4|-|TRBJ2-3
TGTGCCAGCAGCTTGGGTAGGGGCACAGATACGCAGTATTTT
CASSLGRGTDTQYF
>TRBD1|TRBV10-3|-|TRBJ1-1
TGTGCCATCAGTCCCTCAGGGGGCTCGGGCACTGAAGCTTTCTTT
CAISPSGGSGTEAFF
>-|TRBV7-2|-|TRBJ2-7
TGTGCCAGCAGCTTAGAAAACGGTGGGCGGCAGTACTTC
CASSLENGGRQYF
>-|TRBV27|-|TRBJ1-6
TGTGCCAGCAAAGGACTAAGGGGAAAGGGCTATAATTCACCCCTCCACTTT
CASKGLRGKGYNSPLHF
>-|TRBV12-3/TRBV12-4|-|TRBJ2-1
TGTGCCAGCAGTGGCCGGGATAGGGAGCAGTTCTTC
CASSGRDREQFF
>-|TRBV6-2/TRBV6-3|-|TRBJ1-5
TGTGCCAGCAGTTACTCCCCCGGGCGGTATCAGCCCCAGCATTTT
CASSYSPGRYQPQHF
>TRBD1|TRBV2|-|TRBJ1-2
TGTGCCAGCAGTGAAATTGACGGCAGGGGGTTCAGTGGCTACACCTTC
CASSEIDGRGFSGYTF
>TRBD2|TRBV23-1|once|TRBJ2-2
TGCGCCAGCAGTCCTAACCGACTAGCGGCGAACACCGGGGAGCTGTTTTTT
CASSPNRLAANTGELFF
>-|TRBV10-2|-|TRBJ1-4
TGCGCCAGCAGTGACCCGGGCCGAGGGATTGGGAAACTGTTTTTT
CASSDPGRGIGKLFF
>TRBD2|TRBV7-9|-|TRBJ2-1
TGTGCCAGCAGCCCCCGCGGGGGGAGAGACAATGAGCAGTTCTTC
CASSPRGGRDNEQFF
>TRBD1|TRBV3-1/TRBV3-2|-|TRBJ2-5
TGTGCCAGCAGCCCTCCAGGTAACAGGGGACAAGAGACCCAGTACTTC
CASSPPGNRGQETQYF
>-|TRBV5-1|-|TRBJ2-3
TGCGCCAGCAGCTTGGCCTCTTGGGGCACAGATACGCAGTATTTT
CASSLASWGTDTQYF
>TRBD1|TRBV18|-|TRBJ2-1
TGTGCCAGCTCACCACCCGGGACAGGCTGGGGGTACAATGAGCAGTTCTTC
CASSPPGTGWGYNEQFF
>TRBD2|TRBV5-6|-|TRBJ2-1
TGTGCCAGCAGCTTGGATAGGGCTAGCGGGAGGAATGAGCAGTTCTTC
CASSLDRASGRNEQFF
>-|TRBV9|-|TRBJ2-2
TGTGCCAGCAGCGTAGTGCCAGGTTTAGGGGCCGGGGAGCTGTTTTTT
CASSVVPGLGAGELFF